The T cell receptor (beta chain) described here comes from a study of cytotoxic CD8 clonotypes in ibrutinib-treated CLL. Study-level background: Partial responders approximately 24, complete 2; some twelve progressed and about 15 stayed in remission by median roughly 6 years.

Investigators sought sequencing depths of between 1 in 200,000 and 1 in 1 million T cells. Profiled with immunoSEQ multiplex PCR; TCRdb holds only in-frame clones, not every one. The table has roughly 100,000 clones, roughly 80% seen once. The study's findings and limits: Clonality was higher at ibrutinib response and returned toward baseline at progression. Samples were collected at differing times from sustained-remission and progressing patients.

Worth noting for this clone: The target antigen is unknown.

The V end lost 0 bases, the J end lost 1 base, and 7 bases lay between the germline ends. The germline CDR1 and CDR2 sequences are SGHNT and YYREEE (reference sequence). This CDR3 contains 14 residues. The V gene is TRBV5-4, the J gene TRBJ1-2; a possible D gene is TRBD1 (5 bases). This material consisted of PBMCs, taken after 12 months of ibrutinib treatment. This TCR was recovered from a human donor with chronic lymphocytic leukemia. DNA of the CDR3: TGTGCCAGCAGCTTGGTCGGGGGTAACTATGGCTACACCTTC. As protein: CASSLVGGNYGYTF.